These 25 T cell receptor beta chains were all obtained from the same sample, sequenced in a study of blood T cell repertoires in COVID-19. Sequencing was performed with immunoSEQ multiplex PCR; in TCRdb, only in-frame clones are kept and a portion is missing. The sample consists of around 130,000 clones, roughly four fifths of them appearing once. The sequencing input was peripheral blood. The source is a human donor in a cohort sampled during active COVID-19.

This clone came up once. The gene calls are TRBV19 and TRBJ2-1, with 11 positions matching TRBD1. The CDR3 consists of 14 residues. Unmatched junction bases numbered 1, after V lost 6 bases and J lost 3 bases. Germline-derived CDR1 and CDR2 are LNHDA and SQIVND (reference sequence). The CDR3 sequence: CASRGTGGYNEQFF. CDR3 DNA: TGTGCCAGTAGGGGGACAGGGGGCTACAATGAGCAGTTCTTC.

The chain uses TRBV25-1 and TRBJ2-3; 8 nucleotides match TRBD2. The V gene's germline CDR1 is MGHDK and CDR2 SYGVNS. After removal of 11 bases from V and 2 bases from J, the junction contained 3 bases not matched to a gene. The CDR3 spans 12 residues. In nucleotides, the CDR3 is TGTGCCTCGCGGGGGGACACAGATACGCAGTATTTT. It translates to CASRGDTDTQYF. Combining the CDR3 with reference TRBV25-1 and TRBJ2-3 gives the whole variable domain EADIYQTPRYLVIGTGKKITLECSQTMGHDKMYWYQQDPGMELHLIHYSYGVNSTEKGDLSSESTVSRIRTEHFPLTLESARPSHTSQYLCASRGDTDTQYFGPGTRLTVL.

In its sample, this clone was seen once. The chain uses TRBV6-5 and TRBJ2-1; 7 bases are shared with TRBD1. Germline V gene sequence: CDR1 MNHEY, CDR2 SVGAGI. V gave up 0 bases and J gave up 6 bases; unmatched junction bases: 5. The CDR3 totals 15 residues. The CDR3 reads CASSYSGTAFNEQFF. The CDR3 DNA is TGTGCCAGCAGTTACTCGGGGACAGCCTTCAATGAGCAGTTCTTC.

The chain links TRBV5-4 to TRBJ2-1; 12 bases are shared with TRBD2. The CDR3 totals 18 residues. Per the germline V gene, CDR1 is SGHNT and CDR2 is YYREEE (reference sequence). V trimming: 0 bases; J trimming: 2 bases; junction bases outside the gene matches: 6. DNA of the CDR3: TGTGCCAGCAGCTTGGTCGCTAGCGGGGGGGTCCCCTACAATGAGCAGTTCTTC. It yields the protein CASSLVASGGVPYNEQFF.

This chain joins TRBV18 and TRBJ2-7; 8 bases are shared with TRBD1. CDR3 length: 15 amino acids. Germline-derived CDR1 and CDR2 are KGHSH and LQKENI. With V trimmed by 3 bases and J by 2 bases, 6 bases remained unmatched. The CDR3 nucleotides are TGTGCCAGCTCACCCCGGCAGGGGGCCCCCTACGAGCAGTACTTC. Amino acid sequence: CASSPRQGAPYEQYF.

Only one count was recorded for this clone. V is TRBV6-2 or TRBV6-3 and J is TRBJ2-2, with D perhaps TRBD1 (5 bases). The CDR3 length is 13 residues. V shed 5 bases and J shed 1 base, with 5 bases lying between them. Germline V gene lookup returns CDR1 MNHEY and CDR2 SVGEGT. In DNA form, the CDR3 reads TGTGCCAGCAGTGACAGGAACACCGGGGAGCTGTTTTTT. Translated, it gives CASSDRNTGELFF.

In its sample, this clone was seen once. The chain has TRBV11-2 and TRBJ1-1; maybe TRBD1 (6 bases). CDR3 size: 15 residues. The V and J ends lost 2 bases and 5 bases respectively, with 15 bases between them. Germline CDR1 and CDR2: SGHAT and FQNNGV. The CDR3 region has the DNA TGTGCCAGCAGCTTACTCCCGGGGGGCAGGACTGAAGCTTTCTTT. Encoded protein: CASSLLPGGRTEAFF.

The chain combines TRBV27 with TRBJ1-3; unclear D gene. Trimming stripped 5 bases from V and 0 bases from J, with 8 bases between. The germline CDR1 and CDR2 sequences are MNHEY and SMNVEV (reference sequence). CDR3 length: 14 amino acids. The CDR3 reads CASSTTSSGNTIYF. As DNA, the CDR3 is TGTGCCAGCAGTACTACAAGCTCTGGAAACACCATATATTTT.

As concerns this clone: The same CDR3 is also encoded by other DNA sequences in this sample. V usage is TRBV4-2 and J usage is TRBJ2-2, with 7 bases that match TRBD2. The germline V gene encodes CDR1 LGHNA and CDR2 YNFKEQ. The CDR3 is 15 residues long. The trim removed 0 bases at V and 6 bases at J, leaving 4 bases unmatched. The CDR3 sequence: CASSQDPGGAGELFF. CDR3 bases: TGTGCCAGCAGCCAAGATCCGGGAGGAGCCGGGGAGCTGTTTTTT.

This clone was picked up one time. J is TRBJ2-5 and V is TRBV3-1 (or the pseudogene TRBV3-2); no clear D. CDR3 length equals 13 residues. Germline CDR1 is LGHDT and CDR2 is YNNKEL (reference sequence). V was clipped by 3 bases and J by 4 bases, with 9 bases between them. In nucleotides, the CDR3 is TGTGCCAGCAGCCAGCCGGTCCGAGAGACCCAGTACTTC. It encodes CASSQPVRETQYF.

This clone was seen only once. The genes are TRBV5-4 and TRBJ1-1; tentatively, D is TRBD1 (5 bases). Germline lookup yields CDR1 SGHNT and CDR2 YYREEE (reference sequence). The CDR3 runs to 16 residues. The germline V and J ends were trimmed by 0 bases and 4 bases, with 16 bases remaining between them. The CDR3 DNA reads TGTGCCAGCAGCTTGGCCGAGGGGAGGAAGGGCACTGAAGCTTTCTTT. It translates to CASSLAEGRKGTEAFF.

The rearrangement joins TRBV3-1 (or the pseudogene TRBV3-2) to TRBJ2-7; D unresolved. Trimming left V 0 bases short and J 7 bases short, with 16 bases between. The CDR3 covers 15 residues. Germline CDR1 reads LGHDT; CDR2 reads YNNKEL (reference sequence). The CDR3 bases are TGTGCCAGCAGCCAAGATAGTCGTGGGCACCCTGAGCAGTACTTC. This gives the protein CASSQDSRGHPEQYF.

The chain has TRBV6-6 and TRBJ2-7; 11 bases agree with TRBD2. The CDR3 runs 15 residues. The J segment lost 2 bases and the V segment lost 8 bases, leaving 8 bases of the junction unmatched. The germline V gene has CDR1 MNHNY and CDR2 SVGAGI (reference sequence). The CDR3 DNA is TGTGCCAGCGGGACCGGGACTAGCGGCCCCTACGAGCAGTACTTC. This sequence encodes CASGTGTSGPYEQYF.

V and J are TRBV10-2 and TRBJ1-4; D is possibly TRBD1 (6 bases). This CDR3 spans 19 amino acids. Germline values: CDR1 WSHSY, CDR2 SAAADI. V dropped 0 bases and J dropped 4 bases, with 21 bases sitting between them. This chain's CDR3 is CASSESRRRGGTLNEKLFF. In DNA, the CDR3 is TGCGCCAGCAGTGAGTCGAGGAGGAGGGGGGGCACACTTAATGAAAAACTGTTTTTT.

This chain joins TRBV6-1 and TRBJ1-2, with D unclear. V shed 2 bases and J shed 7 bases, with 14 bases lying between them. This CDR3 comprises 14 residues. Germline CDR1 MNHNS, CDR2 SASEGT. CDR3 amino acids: CASSELGSTPGYTF. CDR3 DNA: TGTGCCAGCAGTGAATTGGGCTCCACTCCTGGCTACACCTTC.

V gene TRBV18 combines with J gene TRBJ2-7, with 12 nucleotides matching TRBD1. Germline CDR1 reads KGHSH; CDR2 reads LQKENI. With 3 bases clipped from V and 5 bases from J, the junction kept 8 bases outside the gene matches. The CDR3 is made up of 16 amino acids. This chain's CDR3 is CASSPTPGQGAHEQYF. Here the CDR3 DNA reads TGTGCCAGCTCACCGACCCCGGGACAGGGGGCCCACGAGCAGTACTTC. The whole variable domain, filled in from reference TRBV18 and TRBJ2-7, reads NAGVMQNPRHLVRRRGQEARLRCSPMKGHSHVYWYRQLPEEGLKFMVYLQKENIIDESGMPKERFSAEFPKEGPSILRIQQVVRGDSAAYFCASSPTPGQGAHEQYFGPGTRLTVT.

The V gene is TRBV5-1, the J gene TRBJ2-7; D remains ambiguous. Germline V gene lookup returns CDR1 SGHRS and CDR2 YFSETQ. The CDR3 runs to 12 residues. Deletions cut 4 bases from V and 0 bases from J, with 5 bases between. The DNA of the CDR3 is TGCGCCAGCAGCCTAAACTCCTACGAGCAGTACTTC. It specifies CASSLNSYEQYF.

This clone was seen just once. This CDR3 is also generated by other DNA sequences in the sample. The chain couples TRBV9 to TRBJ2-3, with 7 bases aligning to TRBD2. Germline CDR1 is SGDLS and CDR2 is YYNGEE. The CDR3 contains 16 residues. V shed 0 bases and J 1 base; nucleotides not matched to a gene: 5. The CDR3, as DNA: TGTGCCAGCAGCGTAGGGTTGGCGGGGGGCACAGATACGCAGTATTTT. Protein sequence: CASSVGLAGGTDTQYF.

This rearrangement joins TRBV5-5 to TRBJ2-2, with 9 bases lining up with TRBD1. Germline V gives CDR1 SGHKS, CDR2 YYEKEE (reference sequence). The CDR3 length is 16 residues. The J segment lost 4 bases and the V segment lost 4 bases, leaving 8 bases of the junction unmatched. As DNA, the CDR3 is TGTGCCAGCAGCAACAAACAGGGGGCGGGCACCGGGGAGCTGTTTTTT. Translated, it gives CASSNKQGAGTGELFF.

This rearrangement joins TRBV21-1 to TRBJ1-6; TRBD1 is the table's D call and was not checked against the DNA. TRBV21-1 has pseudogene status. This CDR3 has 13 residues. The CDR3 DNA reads TGTGCCAGAAAGACACAGGGGTATTCACCCCTCCACTTT. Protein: CARKTQGYSPLHF.

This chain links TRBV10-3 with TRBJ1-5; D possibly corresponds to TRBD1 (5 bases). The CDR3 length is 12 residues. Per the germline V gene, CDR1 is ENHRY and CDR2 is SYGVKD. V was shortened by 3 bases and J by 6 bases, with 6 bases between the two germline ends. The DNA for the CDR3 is TGTGCCATCAGTGATCAGGGTCAGCCCCAGCATTTT. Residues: CAISDQGQPQHF.

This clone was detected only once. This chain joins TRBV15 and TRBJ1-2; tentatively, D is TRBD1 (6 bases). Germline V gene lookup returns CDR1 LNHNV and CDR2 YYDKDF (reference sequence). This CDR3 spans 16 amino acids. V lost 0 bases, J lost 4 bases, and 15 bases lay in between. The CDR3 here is CATSRDRGALGYGYTF. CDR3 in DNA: TGTGCCACCAGCAGAGATCGGGGGGCCCTAGGCTATGGCTACACCTTC.

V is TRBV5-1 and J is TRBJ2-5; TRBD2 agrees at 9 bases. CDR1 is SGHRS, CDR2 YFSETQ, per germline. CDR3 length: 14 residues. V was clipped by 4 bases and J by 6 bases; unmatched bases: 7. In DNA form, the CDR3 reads TGCGCCAGCAGCACGACTAGCGGCCCCCAGACCCAGTACTTC. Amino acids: CASSTTSGPQTQYF.

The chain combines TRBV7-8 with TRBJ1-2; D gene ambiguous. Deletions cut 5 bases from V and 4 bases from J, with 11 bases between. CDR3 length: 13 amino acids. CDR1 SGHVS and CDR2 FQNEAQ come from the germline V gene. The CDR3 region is CASSVQSSYGYTF. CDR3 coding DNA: TGTGCCAGCAGCGTACAGTCGTCCTATGGCTACACCTTC.

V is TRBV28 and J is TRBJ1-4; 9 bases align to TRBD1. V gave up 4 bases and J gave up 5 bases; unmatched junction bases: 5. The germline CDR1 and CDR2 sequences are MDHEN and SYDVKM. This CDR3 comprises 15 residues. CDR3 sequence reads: CASSSSGTGNEKLFF. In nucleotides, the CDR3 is TGTGCCAGCAGTTCCTCCGGGACAGGGAATGAAAAACTGTTTTTT. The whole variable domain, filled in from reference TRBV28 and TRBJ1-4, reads DVKVTQSSRYLVKRTGEKVFLECVQDMDHENMFWYRQDPGLGLRLIYFSYDVKMKEKGDIPEGYSVSREKKERFSLILESASTNQTSMYLCASSSSGTGNEKLFFGSGTQLSVL.